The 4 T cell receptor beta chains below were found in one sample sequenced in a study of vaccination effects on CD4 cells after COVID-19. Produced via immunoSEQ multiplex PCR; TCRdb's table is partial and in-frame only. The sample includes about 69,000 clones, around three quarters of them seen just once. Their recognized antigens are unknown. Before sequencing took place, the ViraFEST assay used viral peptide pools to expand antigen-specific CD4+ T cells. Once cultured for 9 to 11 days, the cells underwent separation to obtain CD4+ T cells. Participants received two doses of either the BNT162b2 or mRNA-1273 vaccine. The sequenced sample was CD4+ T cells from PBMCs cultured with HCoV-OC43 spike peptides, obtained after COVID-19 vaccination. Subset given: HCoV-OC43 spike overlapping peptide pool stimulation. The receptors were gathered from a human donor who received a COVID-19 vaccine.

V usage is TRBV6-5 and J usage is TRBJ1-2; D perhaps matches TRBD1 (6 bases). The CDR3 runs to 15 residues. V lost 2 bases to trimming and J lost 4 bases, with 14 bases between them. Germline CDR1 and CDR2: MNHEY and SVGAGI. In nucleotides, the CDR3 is TGTGCCAGCAGTTACCGGGACACAGGCCGCTATGGCTACACCTTC. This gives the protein CASSYRDTGRYGYTF.

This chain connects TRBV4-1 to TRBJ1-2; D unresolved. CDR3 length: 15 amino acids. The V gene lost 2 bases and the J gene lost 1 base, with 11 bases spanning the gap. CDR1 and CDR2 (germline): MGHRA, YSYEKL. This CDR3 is CASSQTFADNYGYTF. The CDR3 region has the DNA TGCGCCAGCAGCCAAACCTTCGCGGATAACTATGGCTACACCTTC.

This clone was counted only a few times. In DNA form, the CDR3 reads TGTGCCACCAGTGGTTGGGGACAGGCCTGGGATGGCTACACCTTC. Protein product: CATSGWGQAWDGYTF. The chain joins TRBV24-1 to TRBJ1-2; 8 nucleotides align to TRBD1. The J segment lost 6 bases and the V segment lost 5 bases, leaving 10 bases of the junction unmatched. This CDR3 spans 15 amino acids. CDR1 is KGHDR and CDR2 is SFDVKD in the germline V gene.

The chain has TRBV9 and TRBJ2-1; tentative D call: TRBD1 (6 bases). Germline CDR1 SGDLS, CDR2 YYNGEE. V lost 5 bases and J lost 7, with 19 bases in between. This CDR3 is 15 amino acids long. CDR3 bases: TGTGCCAGCAGTTCCGGGACAACCAGAGTAAATGAGCAGTTCTTC. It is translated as CASSSGTTRVNEQFF.